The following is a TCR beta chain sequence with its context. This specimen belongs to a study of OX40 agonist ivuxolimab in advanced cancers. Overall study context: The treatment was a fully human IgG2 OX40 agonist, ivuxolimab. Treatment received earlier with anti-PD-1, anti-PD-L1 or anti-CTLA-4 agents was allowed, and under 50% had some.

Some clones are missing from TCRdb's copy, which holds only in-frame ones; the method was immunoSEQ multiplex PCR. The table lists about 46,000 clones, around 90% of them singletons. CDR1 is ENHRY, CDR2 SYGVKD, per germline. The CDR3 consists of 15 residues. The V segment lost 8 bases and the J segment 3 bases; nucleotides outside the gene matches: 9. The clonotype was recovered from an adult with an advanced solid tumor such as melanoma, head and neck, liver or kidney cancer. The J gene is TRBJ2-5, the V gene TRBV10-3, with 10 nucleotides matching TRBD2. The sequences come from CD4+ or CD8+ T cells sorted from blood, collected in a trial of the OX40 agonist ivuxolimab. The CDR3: CAISERGGREETQYF. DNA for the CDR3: TGTGCCATCTCCGAGCGGGGGGGCCGGGAAGAGACCCAGTACTTC.